The rows below give T cell receptor beta chains drawn from one sample of a study of blood T cell repertoires in COVID-19. Data came from immunoSEQ multiplex PCR; TCRdb stores just in-frame clones and leaves some out. This table has about 230,000 clones, over 65% appearing once. Sample: peripheral blood. Source of these receptors: a woman aged 65 to 85 with active or convalescent COVID-19. CDR3s include the opening cysteine and the closing phenylalanine or tryptophan. D genes are given only for firm matches. Size tells how often a clone was seen (once, few, many) or the class of an expanded clone, and some rows leave it out.

cdr3_aa	cdr3_nt	v_call	d_call	clone_size	j_call	cdr3_length
CASSLLAGRNQETQYF	TGTGCCAGCAGCTTACTAGCGGGGAGGAATCAAGAGACCCAGTACTTC	TRBV5-6	TRBD2	NA	TRBJ2-5	16
CASSHTGYTQYF	TGTGCCAGCAGTCACACAGGATATACGCAGTATTTT	TRBV6-5	NA	NA	TRBJ2-3	12
CASSVLAGRASDEQFF	TGCGCCAGCAGCGTCTTAGCGGGGAGGGCTAGTGATGAGCAGTTCTTC	TRBV5-1	TRBD2	once	TRBJ2-1	16
CASSVDRDGNQPQHF	TGTGCCAGCAGCGTAGACAGGGACGGCAATCAGCCCCAGCATTTT	TRBV9	NA	once	TRBJ1-5	15
CASSLSVGGEAFF	TGTGCCAGCAGTTTATCCGTTGGGGGGGAAGCTTTCTTT	TRBV28	NA	NA	TRBJ1-1	13
CASSFQGHGANVLTF	TGTGCCAGCAGCTTCCAGGGGCATGGGGCCAACGTCCTGACTTTC	TRBV7-3	NA	few	TRBJ2-6	15
CASSPGTGERGYTF	TGTGCCAGCTCACCGGGGACAGGGGAACGTGGCTACACCTTC	TRBV18	TRBD1	NA	TRBJ1-2	14
CASSDSPTGVRTGELFF	TGCGCCAGCAGCGACTCACCTACAGGGGTTAGGACCGGGGAGCTGTTTTTT	TRBV5-1	TRBD1	NA	TRBJ2-2	17
CASSSGQLRRDGYTF	TGTGCCAGCAGCTCGGGACAGCTTAGACGTGATGGCTACACCTTC	TRBV11-2	TRBD1	few	TRBJ1-2	15
CASSFTGENSEAFF	TGTGCCAGCAGCTTCACAGGGGAAAACTCTGAAGCTTTCTTT	TRBV7-3	TRBD1	NA	TRBJ1-1	14
CASSESNEQFF	TGTGCCAGCAGTGAGAGCAATGAGCAGTTCTTC	TRBV2	NA	NA	TRBJ2-1	11
CASSSRGLLAGGGNEQFF	TGTGCCAGCAGTTCACGGGGCTTGCTAGCGGGAGGGGGTAATGAGCAGTTCTTC	TRBV28	TRBD2	NA	TRBJ2-1	18
CASSEVSGGAELFF	TGTGCCAGCAGTGAAGTTAGCGGGGGGGCGGAGCTGTTTTTT	TRBV6-1	TRBD2	NA	TRBJ2-2	14
CASSLEREPHNEQFF	TGTGCCAGCAGCCTAGAGCGGGAGCCCCACAATGAGCAGTTCTTC	TRBV5-4	TRBD2	few	TRBJ2-1	15
CASSRGGASGNNQPQHF	TGTGCCAGCAGCCGGGGGGGGGCCTCGGGGAACAATCAGCCCCAGCATTTT	TRBV5-4	NA	few	TRBJ1-5	17
CASSYSAFRGGVEQYF	TGTGCCAGCAGTTACTCGGCCTTTCGCGGGGGTGTCGAGCAGTACTTC	TRBV6-5	TRBD2	NA	TRBJ2-7	16
CAGTGPNTEAFF	TGTGCCGGGACAGGACCGAACACTGAAGCTTTCTTT	TRBV5-4	TRBD1	few	TRBJ1-1	12
CASDGGYGYTF	TGTGCCAGCGATGGCGGCTATGGCTACACCTTC	TRBV27	NA	few	TRBJ1-2	11
CASSLETGTYEQYF	TGCGCCAGCAGCTTGGAAACGGGGACCTACGAGCAGTACTTC	TRBV5-1	NA	NA	TRBJ2-7	14
CASSRDRSTDTQYF	TGTGCCAGCTCGCGGGACAGAAGCACAGATACGCAGTATTTT	TRBV18	NA	few	TRBJ2-3	14
CASSVQDSYEQYF	TGTGCCAGCAGCGTACAGGACTCCTACGAGCAGTACTTC	TRBV9	NA	NA	TRBJ2-7	13
CASSFLAASYNEQFF	TGCGCCAGCAGCTTCCTAGCGGCATCTTACAATGAGCAGTTCTTC	TRBV5-1	TRBD2	NA	TRBJ2-1	15
CASNRASGQGSYGYTF	TGTGCCAGCAACAGAGCGTCGGGACAGGGAAGCTATGGCTACACCTTC	TRBV2	TRBD1	NA	TRBJ1-2	16
CASSLAAGQETQYF	TGTGCCAGCAGCTTAGCAGCGGGTCAAGAGACCCAGTACTTC	TRBV7-2	NA	NA	TRBJ2-5	14
CASSLGTRAEAFF	TGTGCCAGCAGCTTAGGGACAAGGGCTGAAGCTTTCTTT	TRBV7-9	NA	many	TRBJ1-1	13
CASSLYGQTPFGYTF	TGTGCCAGCAGCTTGTACGGACAGACACCTTTTGGCTACACCTTC	TRBV5-5	NA	NA	TRBJ1-2	15
CASSYPTSGRANEQFF	TGTGCCAGCAGTTACCCCACTAGCGGGAGGGCCAATGAGCAGTTCTTC	TRBV6-5	TRBD2	NA	TRBJ2-1	16
CASTSRLEAGEQYF	TGCGCCAGCACCTCCCGACTAGAGGCCGGCGAGCAGTACTTC	TRBV5-1	NA	NA	TRBJ2-7	14
CAWSLSWTQYF	TGTGCCTGGAGTCTTTCCTGGACCCAGTACTTC	TRBV30	NA	NA	TRBJ2-5	11
CASRLSDPWTRGQYF	TGTGCCAGCAGGTTATCCGACCCTTGGACTAGAGGGCAGTATTTT	TRBV7-9	TRBD2	NA	TRBJ2-3	15
CASSQMDRKLFF	TGTGCCAGCAGCCAAATGGACAGGAAACTGTTTTTT	TRBV3-1/TRBV3-2	TRBD1	NA	TRBJ1-4	12
CASSRGHDEQYF	TGTGCCAGCAGCAGAGGGCACGACGAGCAGTACTTC	TRBV5-8	NA	NA	TRBJ2-7	12
CASSEWGTGTYTEAFF	TGTGCCAGCAGTGAATGGGGTACAGGGACATACACTGAAGCTTTCTTT	TRBV2	NA	once	TRBJ1-1	16
CASSSSGYELNTEAFF	TGTGCCAGCAGCTCCTCAGGGTACGAGTTGAACACTGAAGCTTTCTTT	TRBV7-9	NA	few	TRBJ1-1	16
CASSQMTGFGSQHF	TGCGCCAGCAGCCAAATGACAGGGTTTGGATCCCAGCATTTT	TRBV4-3	TRBD1	NA	TRBJ1-5	14
CASSQDSPLNLAGAYEQYF	TGTGCCAGCAGCCAAGATAGTCCCCTTAATCTGGCGGGAGCCTACGAGCAGTACTTC	TRBV3-1/TRBV3-2	TRBD2	NA	TRBJ2-7	19
CSIGQAKSLNTDTQYF	TGCAGCATCGGACAGGCTAAATCTCTCAACACAGATACGCAGTATTTT	TRBV29-1	TRBD1	NA	TRBJ2-3	16